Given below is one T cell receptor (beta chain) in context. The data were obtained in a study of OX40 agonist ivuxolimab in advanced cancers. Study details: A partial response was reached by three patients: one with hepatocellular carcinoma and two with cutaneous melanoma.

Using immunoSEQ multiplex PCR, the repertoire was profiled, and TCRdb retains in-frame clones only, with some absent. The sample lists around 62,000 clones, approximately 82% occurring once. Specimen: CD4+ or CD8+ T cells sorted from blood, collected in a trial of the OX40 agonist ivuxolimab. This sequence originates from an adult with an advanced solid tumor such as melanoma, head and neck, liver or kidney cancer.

Here the CDR3 reads CASSTRRPDTDTQYF. In DNA form, the CDR3 reads TGTGCCAGCAGTACTCGGAGGCCCGACACAGATACGCAGTATTTT. The rearrangement joins TRBV6-1 to TRBJ2-3, with D perhaps TRBD2 (5 bases). Per germline, CDR1 MNHNS and CDR2 SASEGT. This CDR3 spans 15 amino acids. V lost 5 bases, J lost 2 bases, and 14 bases lay in between.